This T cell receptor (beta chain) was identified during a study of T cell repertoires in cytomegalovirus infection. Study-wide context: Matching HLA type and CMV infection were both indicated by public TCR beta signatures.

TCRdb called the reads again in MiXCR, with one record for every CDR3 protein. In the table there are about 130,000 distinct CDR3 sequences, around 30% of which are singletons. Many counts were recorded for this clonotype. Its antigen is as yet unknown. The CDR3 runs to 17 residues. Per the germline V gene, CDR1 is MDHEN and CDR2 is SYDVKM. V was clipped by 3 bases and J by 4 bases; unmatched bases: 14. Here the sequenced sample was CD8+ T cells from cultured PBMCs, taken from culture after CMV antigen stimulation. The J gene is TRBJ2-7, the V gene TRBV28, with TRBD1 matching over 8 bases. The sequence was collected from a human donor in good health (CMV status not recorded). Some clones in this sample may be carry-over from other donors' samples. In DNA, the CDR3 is TGTGCCAGCAGTTTCTTCACCGGGACAGGCCCCGGATACGAGCAGTACTTC. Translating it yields CASSFFTGTGPGYEQYF.